The clone carrying this T cell receptor (beta chain) was observed many times. Its antigen is not known. Unique molecular identifiers were built into the TCRbeta library. MiXCR was run by TCRdb on the PCR reads, yielding one entry per CDR3 protein. This sample has about 18,000 distinct CDR3 sequences, with approximately 5.3% found just once. The sample is drawn from a study of T-cell reconstitution after alpha-beta-depleted transplantation in children. The germline CDR1 and CDR2 sequences are SGHRS and YFSETQ. CDR3 length: 14 amino acids. Deletions cut 0 bases from V and 1 base from J, with 7 bases between. Study outcomes and limitations: Reportedly, only several hundred clones from non-depleted graft cells drove alpha-beta T-cell counts at about two months. Fresh T-cell production supplied most of the T-cell counts and diversity seen one year after transplant. Diversity of TCRbeta at day 60 was high in some patients, arising from surviving recipient T cells and thymic progenitors.

Sequenced material: PBMCs, taken before TCRalphabeta/CD19-depleted stem cell transplant. The sequence was collected from a boy younger than 18 with acute lymphoblastic leukemia, due to receive a stem cell transplant. The rearrangement links TRBV5-1 to TRBJ2-5; TRBD1 is a possible D gene (5 bases). Here the CDR3 reads CASSLGTGQETQYF. The CDR3 region has the DNA TGCGCCAGCAGCTTGGGTACAGGCCAAGAGACCCAGTACTTC.